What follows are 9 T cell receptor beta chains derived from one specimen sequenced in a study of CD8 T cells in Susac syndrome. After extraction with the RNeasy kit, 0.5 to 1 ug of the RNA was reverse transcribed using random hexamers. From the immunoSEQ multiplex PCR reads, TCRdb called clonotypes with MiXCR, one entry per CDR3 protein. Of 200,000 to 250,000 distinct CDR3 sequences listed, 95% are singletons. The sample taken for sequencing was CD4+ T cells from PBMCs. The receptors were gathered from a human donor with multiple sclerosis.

Here the CDR3 DNA reads TGTGCCAGCAGCCAGAACCCGAGCGGGATAGGGAATGAGCAGTTCTTC. It translates to CASSQNPSGIGNEQFF. This rearrangement joins TRBV3-1 to TRBJ2-1; 7 bases align to TRBD2. The CDR3 spans 16 residues. Germline loops: CDR1 LGHDT, CDR2 YNNKEL (reference sequence). Unmatched junction bases numbered 12, after V lost 3 bases and J lost 7 bases.

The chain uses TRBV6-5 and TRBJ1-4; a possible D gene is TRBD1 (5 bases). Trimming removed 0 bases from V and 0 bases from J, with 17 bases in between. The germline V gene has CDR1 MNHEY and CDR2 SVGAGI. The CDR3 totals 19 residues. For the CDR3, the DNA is TGTGCCAGCAGTTACTCCGGACATTTCCCAATAACAACTAATGAAAAACTGTTTTTT. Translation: CASSYSGHFPITTNEKLFF.

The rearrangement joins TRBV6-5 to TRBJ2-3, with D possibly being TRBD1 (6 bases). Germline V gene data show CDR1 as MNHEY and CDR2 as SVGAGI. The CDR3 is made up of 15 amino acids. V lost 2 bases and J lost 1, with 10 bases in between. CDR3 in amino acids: CASSYQGFGTDTQYF. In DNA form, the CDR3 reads TGTGCCAGCAGTTACCAGGGGTTCGGCACAGATACGCAGTATTTT.

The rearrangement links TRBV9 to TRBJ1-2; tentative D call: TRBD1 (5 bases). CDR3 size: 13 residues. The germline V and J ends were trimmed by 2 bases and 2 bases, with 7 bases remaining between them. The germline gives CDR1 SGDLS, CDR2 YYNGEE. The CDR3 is CASSVYRNYGYTF. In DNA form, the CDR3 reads TGTGCCAGCAGCGTGTACAGGAACTATGGCTACACCTTC.

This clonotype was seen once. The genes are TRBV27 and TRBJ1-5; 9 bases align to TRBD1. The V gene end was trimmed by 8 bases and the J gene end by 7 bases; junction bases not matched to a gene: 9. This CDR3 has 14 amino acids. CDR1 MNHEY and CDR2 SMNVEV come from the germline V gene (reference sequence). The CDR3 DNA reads TGTGCCAGCGCGCGGGACAGGGTAGGGCAGCCCCAGCATTTT. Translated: CASARDRVGQPQHF.

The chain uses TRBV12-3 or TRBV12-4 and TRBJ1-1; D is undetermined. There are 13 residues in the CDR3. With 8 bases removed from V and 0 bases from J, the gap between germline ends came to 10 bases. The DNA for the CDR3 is TGTGCCAGCGTCTCAAGGGTGAACACTGAAGCTTTCTTT. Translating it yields CASVSRVNTEAFF.

The CDR3 loop is CASNLGRASNQPQHF. Written as DNA, the CDR3 is TGTGCCAGCAACTTAGGGAGGGCTAGCAATCAGCCCCAGCATTTT. This chain joins TRBV12-3 or TRBV12-4 and TRBJ1-5; no clear D. Trimming left V 7 bases short and J 0 bases short, with 13 bases between. CDR3 length: 15 amino acids.

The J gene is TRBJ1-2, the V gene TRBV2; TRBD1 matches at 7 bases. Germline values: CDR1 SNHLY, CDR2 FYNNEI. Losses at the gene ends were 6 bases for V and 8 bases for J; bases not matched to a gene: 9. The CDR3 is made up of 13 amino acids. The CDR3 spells CASRTTGSGGYTF. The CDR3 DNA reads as TGTGCCAGCAGGACGACAGGGTCGGGCGGCTACACCTTC. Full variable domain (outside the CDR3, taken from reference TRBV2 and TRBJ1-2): EPEVTQTPSHQVTQMGQEVILRCVPISNHLYFYWYRQILGQKVEFLVSFYNNEISEKSEIFDDQFSVERPDGSNFTLKIRSTKLEDSAMYFCASRTTGSGGYTFGSGTRLTVV.

CDR3 sequence: CSAASTSGGAHYGYTF. As DNA, the CDR3 is TGCAGTGCCGCGTCCACTTCAGGGGGCGCCCACTATGGCTACACCTTC. The chain recombines TRBV20-1 with TRBJ1-2; 8 nucleotides match TRBD1. CDR3 size: 16 residues. From germline, CDR1 is DFQATT and CDR2 SNEGSKA (reference sequence). V lost 6 bases, J lost 3 bases, and 15 bases stayed unmatched.